The 14 T cell receptor beta chains below were found in one sample sequenced in a study of shared clonotypes between healthy human individuals. CD8 cells classed as naive were CD45RO-negative and positively selected for CCR7, excluding terminally differentiated effector memory CD45RA+ cells. Method: immunoSEQ multiplex PCR; TCRdb's copy keeps in-frame clones and lacks some. The sample includes millions of clones, less than 95% of them seen just once. Sequencing was done on a sample of naive CD8+ T cells sorted from blood. These receptors were obtained from a man between 18 and 35 years old in good health.

The chain has TRBV4-1 and TRBJ2-7; TRBD1 matches at 7 bases. This CDR3 is built from 15 residues. Germline CDR1 reads MGHRA; CDR2 reads YSYEKL. Trimming removed 1 base from V and 3 bases from J; junction bases left unmatched: 6. The CDR3 nucleotides are TGCGCCAGCAGCCAAGGTACGACAGGGATCTACGAGCAGTACTTC. Encoded protein: CASSQGTTGIYEQYF.

This chain links TRBV6-1 with TRBJ1-1, with D possibly being TRBD1 (5 bases). With 3 bases removed from V and 7 bases from J, the gap between germline ends came to 6 bases. CDR1 and CDR2 from the germline V gene are MNHNS and SASEGT. CDR3 length: 11 residues. In DNA, the CDR3 is TGTGCCAGCAGTGAGGGGCATGAAGCTTTCTTT. This sequence encodes CASSEGHEAFF.

The rearrangement links TRBV27 to TRBJ1-2, with D unclear. Per germline, CDR1 MNHEY and CDR2 SMNVEV (reference sequence). With 0 bases removed from V and 2 bases from J, the gap between germline ends came to 16 bases. This CDR3 is 17 amino acids long. CDR3 loop: CASSLSMQASQNYGYTF. The CDR3 region has the DNA TGTGCCAGCAGTTTATCGATGCAGGCCTCTCAAAACTATGGCTACACCTTC.

V and J are TRBV4-3 and TRBJ2-1; 10 positions agree with TRBD1. J lost 8 bases, V lost 2 bases, and 15 bases had no gene match. Germline assignment: CDR1 LGHNA and CDR2 YSLEER. The CDR3 contains 18 residues. DNA of the CDR3: TGCGCCAGCAGCCAACTCCTTGGGGACAGGGGCCCCAGAGATGAGCAGTTCTTC. It codes for CASSQLLGDRGPRDEQFF.

This clone showed up just once. V and J are TRBV4-3 and TRBJ2-2; 10 nucleotides match TRBD1. CDR1 and CDR2 (germline): LGHNA, YSLEER. This CDR3 is built from 17 residues. The ends lost 0 bases at V and 6 bases at J; junction bases unmatched: 7. CDR3 coding DNA: TGCGCCAGCAGCCAAGACGAAGACAGGGGGCGCCCCGGGGAGCTGTTTTTT. It codes for CASSQDEDRGRPGELFF.

The V call is TRBV28, the J call TRBJ2-5; D may be TRBD1 (5 bases). This CDR3 is built from 13 residues. Germline CDR1 reads MDHEN; CDR2 reads SYDVKM. V was trimmed by 9 bases and J by 2 bases, leaving 13 bases between them. CDR3 in amino acids: CASTPQGQETQYF. CDR3 in DNA: TGTGCCAGTACCCCCCAGGGTCAAGAGACCCAGTACTTC.

The V and J genes are TRBV28 and TRBJ1-2; 9 nucleotides match TRBD1. This CDR3 has 17 amino acids. Germline CDR1 and CDR2: MDHEN and SYDVKM. V gave up 4 bases and J gave up 13 bases; unmatched junction bases: 22. CDR3 protein: CASSSTTEADRGGWSTF. CDR3 nucleotides: TGTGCCAGCAGTTCGACCACTGAAGCGGACAGGGGCGGGTGGTCCACCTTC.

The rearrangement joins TRBV6-5 to TRBJ2-7, with 8 bases aligning to TRBD1. CDR1 is MNHEY and CDR2 is SVGAGI in the germline V gene. V lost 8 bases and J lost 2; bases outside the gene matches: 8. The CDR3 has 14 residues. The CDR3 region is CASGLGQGAYEQYF. As DNA, the CDR3 is TGTGCCAGCGGATTAGGACAGGGTGCCTACGAGCAGTACTTC.

V usage is TRBV7-2 and J usage is TRBJ2-1, with 10 bases lining up with TRBD2. This CDR3 has 15 residues. Germline CDR1 is SGHTA and CDR2 is FQGNSA. V dropped 5 bases and J dropped 8; count of bases not matched to a gene: 9. Here the CDR3 DNA reads TGTGCCAGCAGCCCTACAGCGGGAGGGGCCCATGAGCAGTTCTTC. It codes for CASSPTAGGAHEQFF. Combining the CDR3 with reference TRBV7-2 and TRBJ2-1 gives the whole variable domain GAGVSQSPSNKVTEKGKDVELRCDPISGHTALYWYRQSLGQGLEFLIYFQGNSAPDKSGLPSDRFSAERTGGSVSTLTIQRTQQEDSAVYLCASSPTAGGAHEQFFGPGTRLTVL.

Turning to this clone: This CDR3 is also generated by other DNA sequences in the sample. The chain has TRBV28 and TRBJ1-4; D gene ambiguous. Between the trimmed V and J ends, which lost 2 bases and 2 bases, there was a span of 6 bases. The CDR3 has 14 residues. In germline, CDR1 is MDHEN, CDR2 SYDVKM. In nucleotides, the CDR3 is TGTGCCAGCAGTTTACCTGGCACTAATGAAAAACTGTTTTTT. Protein sequence: CASSLPGTNEKLFF.

The genes are TRBV30 and TRBJ2-1; D may be TRBD2 (5 bases). The CDR3 sequence is 12 residues long. Germline CDR1 is GTSNPN and CDR2 is SVGIG (reference sequence). V was shortened by 2 bases and J by 10 bases, with 12 bases between the two germline ends. The CDR3 nucleotides are TGTGCCTGGAGTTTAGCGTTAGGAGAGCAGTTCTTC. As protein: CAWSLALGEQFF.

Worth noting for this clone: The same CDR3 is also encoded by other DNA sequences in this sample. V and J are TRBV28 and TRBJ1-2; TRBD1 matches 9 bases. Germline values: CDR1 MDHEN, CDR2 SYDVKM. The CDR3 runs to 14 residues. Trimming at V came to 5 bases and at J to 4 bases, leaving 5 bases not matched to a gene. The CDR3 bases are TGTGCCAGCAGTCCGCCGGGACAGGGCTATGGCTACACCTTC. Its protein is CASSPPGQGYGYTF.

V usage is TRBV7-9 and J usage is TRBJ2-3; 10 bases line up with TRBD2. The junction had 7 bases not matched to a gene; V was cut back by 4 bases and J by 0 bases. Germline V gene lookup returns CDR1 SEHNR and CDR2 FQNEAQ (reference sequence). This CDR3 is built from 17 residues. The CDR3 is CASSSRLAGSSTDTQYF. CDR3 sequence (DNA): TGTGCCAGCAGCTCTAGACTAGCGGGTTCTAGCACAGATACGCAGTATTTT. Together with reference TRBV7-9 and TRBJ2-3, the CDR3 gives the full variable domain: DTGVSQNPRHKITKRGQNVTFRCDPISEHNRLYWYRQTLGQGPEFLTYFQNEAQLEKSRLLSDRFSAERPKGSFSTLEIQRTEQGDSAMYLCASSSRLAGSSTDTQYFGPGTRLTVL.

The gene calls are TRBV9 and TRBJ2-1, with D perhaps matching TRBD2 (6 bases). Germline CDR1 SGDLS, CDR2 YYNGEE. Deletions cut 4 bases from V and 7 bases from J, with 15 bases between. The CDR3 length is 14 residues. CDR3 amino acids: CASSPTSTWNEQFF. The CDR3 DNA reads TGTGCCAGCAGCCCCACTAGCACTTGGAATGAGCAGTTCTTC.